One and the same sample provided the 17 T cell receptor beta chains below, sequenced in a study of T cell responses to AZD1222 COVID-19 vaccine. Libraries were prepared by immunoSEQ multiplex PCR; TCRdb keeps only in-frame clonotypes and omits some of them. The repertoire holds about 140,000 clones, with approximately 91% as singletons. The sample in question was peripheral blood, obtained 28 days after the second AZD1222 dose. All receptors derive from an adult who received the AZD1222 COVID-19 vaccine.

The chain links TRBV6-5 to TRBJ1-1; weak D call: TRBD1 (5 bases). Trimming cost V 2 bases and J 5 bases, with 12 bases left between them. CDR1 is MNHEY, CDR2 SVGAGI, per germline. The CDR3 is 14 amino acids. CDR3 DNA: TGTGCCAGCAGTTACCGAGGGGAGGGGACTGAAGCTTTCTTT. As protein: CASSYRGEGTEAFF.

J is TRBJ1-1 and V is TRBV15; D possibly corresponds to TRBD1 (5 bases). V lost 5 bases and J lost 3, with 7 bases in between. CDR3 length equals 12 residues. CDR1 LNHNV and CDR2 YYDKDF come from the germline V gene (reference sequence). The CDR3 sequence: CATSLGDTEAFF. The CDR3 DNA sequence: TGTGCCACCAGCCTGGGGGACACTGAAGCTTTCTTT.

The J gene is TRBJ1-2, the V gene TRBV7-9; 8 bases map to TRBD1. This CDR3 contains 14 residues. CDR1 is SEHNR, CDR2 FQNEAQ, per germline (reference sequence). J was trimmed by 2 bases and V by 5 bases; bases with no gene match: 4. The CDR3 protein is CASSPRDRNYGYTF. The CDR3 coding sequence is TGTGCCAGCAGCCCAAGGGACAGGAACTATGGCTACACCTTC.

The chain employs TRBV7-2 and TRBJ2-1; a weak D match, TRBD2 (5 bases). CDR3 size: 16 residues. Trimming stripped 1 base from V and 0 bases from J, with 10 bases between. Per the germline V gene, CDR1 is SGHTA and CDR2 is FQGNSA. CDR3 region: CASSLVAGFSYNEQFF. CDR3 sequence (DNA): TGTGCCAGCAGCTTAGTCGCGGGTTTCTCCTACAATGAGCAGTTCTTC. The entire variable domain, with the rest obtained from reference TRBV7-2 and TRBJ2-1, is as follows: GAGVSQSPSNKVTEKGKDVELRCDPISGHTALYWYRQSLGQGLEFLIYFQGNSAPDKSGLPSDRFSAERTGGSVSTLTIQRTQQEDSAVYLCASSLVAGFSYNEQFFGPGTRLTVL.

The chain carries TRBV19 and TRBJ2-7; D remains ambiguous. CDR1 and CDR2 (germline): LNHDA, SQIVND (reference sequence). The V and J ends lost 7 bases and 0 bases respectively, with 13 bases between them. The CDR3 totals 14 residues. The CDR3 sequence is CASKRDLSSYEQYF. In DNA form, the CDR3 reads TGTGCCAGTAAGAGAGATCTTAGCTCCTACGAGCAGTACTTC.

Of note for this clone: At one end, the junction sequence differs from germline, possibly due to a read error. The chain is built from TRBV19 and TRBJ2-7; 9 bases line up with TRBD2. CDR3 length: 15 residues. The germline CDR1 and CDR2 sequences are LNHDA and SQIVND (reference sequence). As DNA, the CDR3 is TGTGCCAGTACTATAAGTTCTAGCGGGGCCTACGAGCAGTACTTC. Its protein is CASTISSSGAYEQYF.

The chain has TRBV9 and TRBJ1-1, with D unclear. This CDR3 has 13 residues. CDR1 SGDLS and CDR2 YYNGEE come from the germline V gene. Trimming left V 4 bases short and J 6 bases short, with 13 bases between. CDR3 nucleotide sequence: TGTGCCAGCAGCCCCTCCTGGGGTGCTGAAGCTTTCTTT. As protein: CASSPSWGAEAFF.

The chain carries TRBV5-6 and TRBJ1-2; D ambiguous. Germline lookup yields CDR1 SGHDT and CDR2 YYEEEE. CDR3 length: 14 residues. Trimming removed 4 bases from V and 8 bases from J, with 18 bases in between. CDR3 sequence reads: CASSGEPFLAGYTF. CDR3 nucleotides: TGTGCCAGCAGCGGAGAACCGTTCTTGGCGGGCTACACCTTC.

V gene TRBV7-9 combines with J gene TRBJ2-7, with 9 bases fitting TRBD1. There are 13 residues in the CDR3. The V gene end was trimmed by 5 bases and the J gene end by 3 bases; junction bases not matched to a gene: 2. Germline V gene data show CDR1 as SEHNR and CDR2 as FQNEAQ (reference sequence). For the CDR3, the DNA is TGTGCCAGCAGCCGGGGACAGGGCTACGAGCAGTACTTC. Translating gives CASSRGQGYEQYF.

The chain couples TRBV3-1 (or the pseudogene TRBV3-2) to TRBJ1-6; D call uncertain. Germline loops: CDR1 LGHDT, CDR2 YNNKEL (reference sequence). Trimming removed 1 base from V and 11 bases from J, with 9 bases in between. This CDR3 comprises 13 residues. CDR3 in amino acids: CASSQVGGPPLHF. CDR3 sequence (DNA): TGTGCCAGCAGCCAAGTAGGAGGACCACCCCTCCACTTT.

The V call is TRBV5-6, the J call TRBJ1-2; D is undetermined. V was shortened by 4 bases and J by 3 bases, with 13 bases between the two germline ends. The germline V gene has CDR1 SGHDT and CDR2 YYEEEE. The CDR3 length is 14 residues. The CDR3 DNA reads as TGTGCCAGCAGCGTGGGTCCTACCCACTATGGCTACACCTTC. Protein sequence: CASSVGPTHYGYTF.

The CDR3 DNA reads as TGTGCCAGCTCACCTCTGGGGGGGGCCAGGACTGAAGCTTTCTTT. Its protein product is CASSPLGGARTEAFF. V usage is TRBV18 and J usage is TRBJ1-1, with D tentatively TRBD1 (6 bases). The CDR3 has 15 amino acids. The V end was cut by 3 bases, the J end by 5 bases, with 16 bases between. From germline, CDR1 is KGHSH and CDR2 LQKENI.

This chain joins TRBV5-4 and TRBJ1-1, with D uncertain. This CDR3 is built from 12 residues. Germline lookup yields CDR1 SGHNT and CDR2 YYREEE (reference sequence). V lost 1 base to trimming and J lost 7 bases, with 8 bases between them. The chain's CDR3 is CASSLRTDEAFF. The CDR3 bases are TGTGCCAGCAGCTTGAGGACGGATGAAGCTTTCTTT.

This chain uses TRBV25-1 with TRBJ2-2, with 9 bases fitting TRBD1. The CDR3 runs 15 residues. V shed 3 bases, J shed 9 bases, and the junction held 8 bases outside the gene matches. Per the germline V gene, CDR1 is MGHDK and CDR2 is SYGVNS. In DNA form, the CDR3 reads TGTGCCAGCAGTGATGGACAGGGGACCAAACGGGAGCTGTTTTTT. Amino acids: CASSDGQGTKRELFF.

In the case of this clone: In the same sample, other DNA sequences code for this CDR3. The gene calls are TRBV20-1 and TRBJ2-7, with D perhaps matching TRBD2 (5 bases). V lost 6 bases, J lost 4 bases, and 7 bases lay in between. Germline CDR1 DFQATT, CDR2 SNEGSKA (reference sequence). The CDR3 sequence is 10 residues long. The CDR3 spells CSAGNYEQYF. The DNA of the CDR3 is TGCAGTGCCGGGAATTACGAGCAGTACTTC.

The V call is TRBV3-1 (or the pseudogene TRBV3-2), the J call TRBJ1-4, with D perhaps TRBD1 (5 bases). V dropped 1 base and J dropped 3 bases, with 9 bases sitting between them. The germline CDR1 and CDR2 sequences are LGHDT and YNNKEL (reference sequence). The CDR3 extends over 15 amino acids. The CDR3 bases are TGTGCCAGCAGCCAAGTTTGGGGGGCTAATGAAAAACTGTTTTTT. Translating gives CASSQVWGANEKLFF.

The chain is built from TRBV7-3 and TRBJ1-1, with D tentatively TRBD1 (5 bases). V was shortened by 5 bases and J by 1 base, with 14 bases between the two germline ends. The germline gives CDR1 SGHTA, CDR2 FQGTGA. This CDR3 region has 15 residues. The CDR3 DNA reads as TGTGCCAGCAGCGAATTGGCAGGGAAGAACACTGAAGCTTTCTTT. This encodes CASSELAGKNTEAFF.